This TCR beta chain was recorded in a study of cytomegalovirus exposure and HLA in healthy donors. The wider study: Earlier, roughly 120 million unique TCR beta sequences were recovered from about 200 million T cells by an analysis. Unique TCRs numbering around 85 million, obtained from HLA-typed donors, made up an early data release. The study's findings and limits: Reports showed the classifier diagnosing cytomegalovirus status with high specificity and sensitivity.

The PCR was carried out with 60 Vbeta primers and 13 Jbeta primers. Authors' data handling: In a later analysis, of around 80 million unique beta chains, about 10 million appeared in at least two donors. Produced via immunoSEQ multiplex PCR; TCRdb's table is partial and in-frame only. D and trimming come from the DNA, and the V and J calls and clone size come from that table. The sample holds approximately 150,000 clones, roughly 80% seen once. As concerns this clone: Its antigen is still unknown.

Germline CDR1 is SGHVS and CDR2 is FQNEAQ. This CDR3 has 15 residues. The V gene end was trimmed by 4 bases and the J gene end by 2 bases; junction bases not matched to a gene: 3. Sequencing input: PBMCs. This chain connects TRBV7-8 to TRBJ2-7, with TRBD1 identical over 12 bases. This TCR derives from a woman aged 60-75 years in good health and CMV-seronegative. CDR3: CASSSGTGGPYEQYF. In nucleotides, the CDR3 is TGTGCCAGCAGCTCTGGGACAGGGGGCCCCTACGAGCAGTACTTC. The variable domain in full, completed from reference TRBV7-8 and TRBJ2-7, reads GAGVSQSPRYKVAKRGQDVALRCDPISGHVSLFWYQQALGQGPEFLTYFQNEAQLDKSGLPSDRFFAERPEGSVSTLKIQRTQQEDSAVYLCASSSGTGGPYEQYFGPGTRLTVT.